Below, 13 T cell receptor beta chains from the same sample are listed, as sequenced in a study of T-cell memory formation after mild COVID-19. Each CDR3 protein is one row after TCRdb ran MiXCR on the 5' RACE reads. The sample includes roughly 380,000 distinct CDR3 sequences, 28% seen only once; the top ten take about 14%. The specimen was PBMCs or a T cell subset sorted from them (not recorded which). Receptors originate from an adult woman who had mild COVID-19 (a few samples of this study predate the infection). Cell type and time point are not known.

The J gene is TRBJ2-1, the V gene TRBV6-2 or TRBV6-3, with 8 bases that match TRBD1. Trimming at V came to 1 base and at J to 4 bases, leaving 6 bases not matched to a gene. This CDR3 is 16 amino acids long. The germline V gene has CDR1 MNHEY and CDR2 SVGEGT. The CDR3 region has the DNA TGTGCCAGCAGTTACTTTTGGGGACAGGATTACAATGAGCAGTTCTTC. Protein sequence: CASSYFWGQDYNEQFF.

This chain connects TRBV6-5 to TRBJ2-7; the D gene is possibly TRBD1 (6 bases). V was pared by 5 bases and J by 3 bases, with 11 bases between. This CDR3 region has 13 residues. CDR1 is MNHEY and CDR2 is SVGAGI in the germline V gene. The chain's CDR3 is CASSNLGGYEQYF. The CDR3 DNA is TGTGCCAGCAGTAATTTAGGGGGCTACGAGCAGTACTTC.

This clonotype was counted between two and nine times. The chain employs TRBV9 and TRBJ2-5; D is possibly TRBD1 (6 bases). The germline V gene encodes CDR1 SGDLS and CDR2 YYNGEE. CDR3 size: 14 residues. Trimming pared 0 bases from V and 2 bases from J, leaving 8 bases between. CDR3 nucleotide sequence: TGTGCCAGCAGCGTAGGGGGGCAGCAAGAGACCCAGTACTTC. Protein product: CASSVGGQQETQYF.

V usage is TRBV6-5 and J usage is TRBJ1-3, with D unclear. The CDR3 has 15 amino acids. Trimming took 8 bases from V and 2 from J, leaving 16 bases between them. Germline V gene sequence: CDR1 MNHEY, CDR2 SVGAGI. The CDR3 DNA reads TGTGCCAGCGGGATGGTGGAGGGCACTGGAAACACCATATATTTT. Residues: CASGMVEGTGNTIYF.

V gene TRBV27 combines with J gene TRBJ1-3; D remains ambiguous. The CDR3 consists of 14 residues. Trimming removed 5 bases at V and 7 bases at J, with 15 bases between. The germline V gene encodes CDR1 MNHEY and CDR2 SMNVEV (reference sequence). The CDR3: CASSPRVGWNTIYF. CDR3 nucleotide sequence: TGTGCCAGCAGTCCACGGGTCGGATGGAACACCATATATTTT.

The V and J genes are TRBV18 and TRBJ1-3; D gene uncertain. Germline V gives CDR1 KGHSH, CDR2 LQKENI. The CDR3 sequence is 13 residues long. The ends were cut back, 0 bases at V and 3 bases at J, with 3 bases in the middle. For the CDR3, the DNA is TGTGCCAGCTCACCACCATTTGGAAACACCATATATTTT. It yields the protein CASSPPFGNTIYF.

This clonotype was observed a handful of times. CDR3 DNA sequence: TGCAGCGTTACCTCGGGGAGGGAGACCCAGTACTTC. This sequence encodes CSVTSGRETQYF. The chain is built from TRBV29-1 and TRBJ2-5, with D perhaps TRBD2 (6 bases). The germline CDR1 and CDR2 sequences are SQVTM and ANQGSEA. Between the trimmed V and J ends, which lost 5 bases and 5 bases, there was a span of 12 bases. The CDR3 is 12 amino acids.

The rearrangement links TRBV27 to TRBJ2-7, with 11 bases lining up with TRBD1. The CDR3 extends over 14 amino acids. V was pared by 5 bases and J by 6 bases, with 6 bases of the junction left unmatched. Germline V gives CDR1 MNHEY, CDR2 SMNVEV (reference sequence). The CDR3 nucleotides read TGTGCCAGCAGTCCGGGGACAGGGGGATCCGAGCAGTACTTC. It translates to CASSPGTGGSEQYF.

V is TRBV6-5 and J is TRBJ2-1; 9 bases map to TRBD2. V was pared by 7 bases and J by 8 bases, with 6 bases of the junction left unmatched. This CDR3 comprises 13 residues. Germline CDR1 is MNHEY and CDR2 is SVGAGI. In DNA form, the CDR3 reads TGTGCCAGCACCAAACTAGCGGGCTATGAGCAGTTCTTC. It translates to CASTKLAGYEQFF.

This rearrangement joins TRBV20-1 to TRBJ2-7; 12 bases agree with TRBD2. Losses at the gene ends were 6 bases for V and 2 bases for J; bases not matched to a gene: 8. Germline CDR1 reads DFQATT; CDR2 reads SNEGSKA (reference sequence). The CDR3 length is 15 residues. The CDR3 sequence is CSAGTSGPGAYEQYF. CDR3 DNA sequence: TGCAGTGCCGGGACTAGCGGGCCTGGGGCCTACGAGCAGTACTTC.

This clonotype was observed a handful of times. This chain joins TRBV21-1 and TRBJ2-7; no DNA check was done on the table's D call, TRBD1. TRBV21-1 is deemed a pseudogene. This CDR3 spans 12 amino acids. CDR3 bases: TGTGCCAGCGGCACAGGGGGCCGCGAGCAGTACTTC. This codes for CASGTGGREQYF.

The chain couples TRBV28 to TRBJ2-2, with TRBD2 as a possible D gene (6 bases). This CDR3 region has 14 residues. Germline V gene sequence: CDR1 MDHEN, CDR2 SYDVKM. V lost 5 bases to trimming and J lost 3 bases, with 10 bases between them. The CDR3 sequence: CASSAGDYTGELFF. CDR3 bases: TGTGCCAGCAGTGCCGGGGACTACACCGGGGAGCTGTTTTTT.

This clonotype was seen only a few times. V usage is TRBV25-1 and J usage is TRBJ2-7, with a weak D call TRBD2 (5 bases). V was shortened by 8 bases and J by 5 bases, with 16 bases between the two germline ends. The CDR3 loop spans 13 amino acids. Germline CDR1 MGHDK, CDR2 SYGVNS. CDR3 sequence (DNA): TGTGCCAGCCGGGATCCCGAGGTCCACGAGCAGTACTTC. This sequence encodes CASRDPEVHEQYF.